The clone carrying this TCR beta chain was detected a few times. The antigen is unknown. TCRdb independently ran MiXCR on the reads; one entry per CDR3 protein. The profile shows some 100,000 distinct CDR3 sequences, roughly a quarter of them singletons. The sample originates from a study of T cell repertoires in cytomegalovirus infection. The study, taken as a whole, reports: Cumulative public TCR beta family frequency identified carriers of CMV plus the relevant HLA. HLA-C-restricted, CMV-specific TCR beta clonotypes were dominant ex vivo.

The CDR3 sequence is 14 residues long. With 7 bases clipped from V and 5 bases from J, the junction kept 9 bases outside the gene matches. Germline CDR1 SQVTM, CDR2 ANQGSEA. The chain combines TRBV29-1 with TRBJ2-7; TRBD1 matches at 12 bases. Sequenced material: CD8+ T cells from PBMCs. This TCR derives from a human donor in good health (CMV status not recorded). Some clones in this sample may be carry-over from other donors' samples. In nucleotides, the CDR3 is TGCAGCGGGGCTGGGACAGGGGGCTCAGACGAGCAGTACTTC. This translates into CSGAGTGGSDEQYF.